Below, 27 T cell receptor beta chains from the same sample are listed, as sequenced in a study of T cell responses to AZD1222 COVID-19 vaccine. Produced via immunoSEQ multiplex PCR; TCRdb's table is partial and in-frame only. The sample holds more than 100,000 clones, roughly 88% seen once. The sample in question was peripheral blood, obtained on day 0 of AZD1222 vaccination. Source of these receptors: an adult in good health.

The genes are TRBV19 and TRBJ1-4; no clear D gene. The CDR3 has 14 residues. Deletions cut 7 bases from V and 0 bases from J, with 9 bases between. Germline V gives CDR1 LNHDA, CDR2 SQIVND (reference sequence). The CDR3, as DNA: TGTGCCAGTAAAAAAGGAGCAACTAATGAAAAACTGTTTTTT. Protein product: CASKKGATNEKLFF.

The chain employs TRBV28 and TRBJ2-5; D call uncertain. V was trimmed by 2 bases and J by 5 bases, leaving 6 bases between them. Germline lookup yields CDR1 MDHEN and CDR2 SYDVKM. The CDR3 sequence is 12 residues long. The CDR3 coding sequence is TGTGCCAGCAGTTTAAGTGGGGAGACCCAGTACTTC. It specifies CASSLSGETQYF. The entire variable domain, with the rest obtained from reference TRBV28 and TRBJ2-5, is as follows: DVKVTQSSRYLVKRTGEKVFLECVQDMDHENMFWYRQDPGLGLRLIYFSYDVKMKEKGDIPEGYSVSREKKERFSLILESASTNQTSMYLCASSLSGETQYFGPGTRLLVL.

The chain links TRBV13 to TRBJ1-5; TRBD1 matches at 7 bases. With 6 bases clipped from V and 7 bases from J, the junction kept 12 bases outside the gene matches. Germline lookup yields CDR1 PRHDT and CDR2 FYEKMQ (reference sequence). This CDR3 comprises 15 residues. As DNA, the CDR3 is TGTGCCAGCAGTTTAAACCGGGCCAGGGGGCAGCCCCAGCATTTT. This codes for CASSLNRARGQPQHF.

The rearrangement joins TRBV11-2 to TRBJ1-2; 7 bases align to TRBD1. Looked up from germline, CDR1 is SGHAT and CDR2 is FQNNGV. With 4 bases clipped from V and 5 bases from J, the junction kept 4 bases outside the gene matches. The CDR3 totals 13 residues. CDR3 DNA sequence: TGTGCCAGCAGCTCCGGGACAGCATATGGCTACACCTTC. This encodes CASSSGTAYGYTF.

The rearrangement uses TRBV20-1 and TRBJ2-3, with TRBD2 as a possible D gene (6 bases). The CDR3 consists of 16 residues. CDR1 is DFQATT and CDR2 is SNEGSKA in the germline V gene (reference sequence). Trimming left V 3 bases short and J 6 bases short, with 22 bases between. CDR3 in DNA: TGCAGTGCTAGTCCAATGGGGACTTCACACAGGGATACGCAGTATTTT. Translation: CSASPMGTSHRDTQYF.

This chain joins TRBV7-2 and TRBJ2-1, with 16 bases identical to TRBD2. After removal of 2 bases from V and 9 bases from J, the junction contained 10 bases not matched to a gene. CDR3 size: 18 residues. Germline values: CDR1 SGHTA, CDR2 FQGNSA. CDR3 coding DNA: TGTGCCAGCAGCTTATGGGGTATTGGGACTAGCGGGGGGGTTGAGCAGTTCTTC. As protein: CASSLWGIGTSGGVEQFF.

The chain carries TRBV9 and TRBJ2-1; a weak D match, TRBD1 (5 bases). V lost 3 bases and J 0 bases, leaving 7 bases between the germline ends. Germline V gene lookup returns CDR1 SGDLS and CDR2 YYNGEE. The CDR3 runs to 14 residues. The CDR3 reads CASSGDSSYNEQFF. CDR3 nucleotide sequence: TGTGCCAGCAGCGGAGACAGCTCCTACAATGAGCAGTTCTTC.

This chain links TRBV7-2 with TRBJ1-5; D perhaps matches TRBD1 (5 bases). Germline V gene data show CDR1 as SGHTA and CDR2 as FQGNSA. The CDR3 is made up of 15 amino acids. Trimming shortened V by 2 bases and J by 4 bases, and 12 bases separated the two germline ends. The CDR3 DNA follows: TGTGCCAGCAGCTTATTTTACGAGGGGAATCAGCCCCAGCATTTT. It specifies CASSLFYEGNQPQHF.

This clone was counted only a few times. The chain carries TRBV19 and TRBJ1-4; D is unclear. The V end was cut by 2 bases, the J end by 4 bases, with 8 bases between. The CDR3 spans 14 residues. Germline assignment: CDR1 LNHDA and CDR2 SQIVND (reference sequence). The DNA for the CDR3 is TGTGCCAGTAGTATACTAGGGAATAATGAAAAACTGTTTTTT. It yields the protein CASSILGNNEKLFF.

This sequence joins TRBV9 and TRBJ1-2, with TRBD1 as a possible D gene (5 bases). The V gene lost 5 bases and the J gene lost 2 bases, with 10 bases spanning the gap. Per the germline V gene, CDR1 is SGDLS and CDR2 is YYNGEE. There are 13 residues in the CDR3. CDR3 sequence (DNA): TGTGCCAGCAGTTATAGACAGAACTATGGCTACACCTTC. Its translation is CASSYRQNYGYTF. Based on the CDR3 plus reference TRBV9 and TRBJ1-2, the full variable domain is DSGVTQTPKHLITATGQRVTLRCSPRSGDLSVYWYQQSLDQGLQFLIQYYNGEERAKGNILERFSAQQFPDLHSELNLSSLELGDSALYFCASSYRQNYGYTFGSGTRLTVV.

This sequence joins TRBV15 and TRBJ2-1, with D uncertain. This CDR3 region has 20 residues. V was shortened by 0 bases and J by 2 bases, with 23 bases between the two germline ends. Per the germline V gene, CDR1 is LNHNV and CDR2 is YYDKDF (reference sequence). The CDR3 nucleotides are TGTGCCACCAGCAGAGATCCCCCCACGGCCTATTTTGGGCCCTACAATGAGCAGTTCTTC. Amino acid sequence: CATSRDPPTAYFGPYNEQFF.

In this sample, this clone turned up once. The rearrangement joins TRBV27 to TRBJ2-2; 9 bases line up with TRBD2. CDR1 and CDR2 from the germline V gene are MNHEY and SMNVEV (reference sequence). The CDR3 runs 16 residues. With V trimmed by 7 bases and J by 3 bases, 9 bases remained unmatched. The CDR3 DNA follows: TGTGCCAGCACGTTCGGCGGGGGGGCCTACACCGGGGAGCTGTTTTTT. This sequence encodes CASTFGGGAYTGELFF.

This CDR3 reads CSVEGVEGPNYGYTF. The CDR3 bases are TGCAGCGTTGAAGGTGTAGAGGGGCCTAACTATGGCTACACCTTC. This chain links TRBV29-1 with TRBJ1-2, with D possibly being TRBD1 (5 bases). CDR1 is SQVTM, CDR2 ANQGSEA, per germline. V lost 1 base and J 0 bases, leaving 12 bases between the germline ends. The CDR3 contains 15 residues.

V and J are TRBV9 and TRBJ2-1, with 8 bases fitting TRBD2. CDR1 SGDLS and CDR2 YYNGEE come from the germline V gene. The trim removed 3 bases at V and 6 bases at J, leaving 8 bases unmatched. The CDR3 consists of 15 residues. This chain's CDR3 is CASSETPGRVNEQFF. The CDR3 bases are TGTGCCAGCAGCGAAACCCCCGGGAGGGTCAATGAGCAGTTCTTC.

The chain combines TRBV27 with TRBJ1-2; TRBD1 matches 12 bases. The germline CDR1 and CDR2 sequences are MNHEY and SMNVEV (reference sequence). J was trimmed by 7 bases and V by 5 bases; bases with no gene match: 8. This CDR3 is 15 amino acids long. The CDR3, as DNA: TGTGCCAGCAGTCCCCTGGGACAGGGGGCGCGTGGCTACACCTTC. Translated: CASSPLGQGARGYTF.

This clone was counted a few times. The V gene is TRBV3-1 (or the pseudogene TRBV3-2), the J gene TRBJ2-5; D perhaps matches TRBD2 (5 bases). Germline V gives CDR1 LGHDT, CDR2 YNNKEL (reference sequence). This CDR3 contains 14 residues. Trimming removed 1 base from V and 4 bases from J, with 10 bases in between. The CDR3 is CASSQGLALETQYF. CDR3 nucleotides: TGTGCCAGCAGCCAAGGGCTAGCCTTAGAGACCCAGTACTTC.

This chain uses TRBV7-2 with TRBJ2-3, with 11 bases matching TRBD2. The CDR3 is made up of 15 amino acids. Trimming removed 5 bases from V and 7 bases from J; junction bases left unmatched: 8. Per germline, CDR1 SGHTA and CDR2 FQGNSA. CDR3: CASSVSGGARHTQYF. CDR3 DNA: TGTGCCAGCAGCGTTAGCGGGGGGGCGAGGCATACGCAGTATTTT. Variable domain in full (rest from reference TRBV7-2 and TRBJ2-3): GAGVSQSPSNKVTEKGKDVELRCDPISGHTALYWYRQSLGQGLEFLIYFQGNSAPDKSGLPSDRFSAERTGGSVSTLTIQRTQQEDSAVYLCASSVSGGARHTQYFGPGTRLTVL.

The V gene is TRBV12-3 or TRBV12-4, the J gene TRBJ2-1; D not resolved. Trimming took off 6 bases at V and 5 bases at J, with 5 bases between the two ends. The CDR3 runs to 11 residues. The CDR3 reads CASSPDNEQFF. For the CDR3, the DNA is TGTGCCAGCAGCCCCGACAATGAGCAGTTCTTC.

V gene TRBV6-1 combines with J gene TRBJ1-1; D is perhaps TRBD1 (6 bases). Germline-derived CDR1 and CDR2 are MNHNS and SASEGT. This CDR3 has 16 residues. Deletions cut 4 bases from V and 1 base from J, with 16 bases between. The chain's CDR3 is CASSVPDSMRNTEAFF. For the CDR3, the DNA is TGTGCCAGCAGTGTACCGGACAGTATGAGGAACACTGAAGCTTTCTTT.

This clone came up once. The chain carries TRBV28 and TRBJ2-7; D not certain. The V end was cut by 2 bases, the J end by 6 bases, with 14 bases between. The germline V gene has CDR1 MDHEN and CDR2 SYDVKM. There are 14 residues in the CDR3. In DNA form, the CDR3 reads TGTGCCAGCAGTTTAGGCGCAGGAATGGGCGAGCAGTACTTC. Translating it yields CASSLGAGMGEQYF.

The chain uses TRBV3-1 (or the pseudogene TRBV3-2) and TRBJ1-1; 7 nucleotides line up with TRBD1. Germline assignment: CDR1 LGHDT and CDR2 YNNKEL (reference sequence). This CDR3 has 14 amino acids. V lost 5 bases and J lost 4; bases outside the gene matches: 7. The CDR3 DNA follows: TGTGCCAGCAGCAGGGACAGTTTGGGCACTGAAGCTTTCTTT. It is translated as CASSRDSLGTEAFF.

The rearrangement joins TRBV14 to TRBJ1-2; 7 nucleotides agree with TRBD1. This CDR3 comprises 13 residues. CDR1 and CDR2 from the germline V gene are SGHDN and FVKESK. V lost 10 bases, J lost 4 bases, and 9 bases stayed unmatched. The CDR3 bases are TGTGCCACCAAAGGGTCAGGGGGCTATGGCTACACCTTC. It codes for CATKGSGGYGYTF.

V usage is TRBV10-1 and J usage is TRBJ2-4; D gene uncertain. The CDR3 loop spans 13 amino acids. Trimming left V 11 bases short and J 0 bases short, with 11 bases between. Looked up from germline, CDR1 is WNHNN and CDR2 is SYGVQD (reference sequence). CDR3 loop: CAGRILAKNIQYF. The DNA for the CDR3 is TGCGCCGGTAGAATTCTAGCCAAAAACATTCAGTACTTC.

The chain carries TRBV28 and TRBJ2-7; TRBD1 matches at 9 bases. This CDR3 contains 14 residues. Germline values: CDR1 MDHEN, CDR2 SYDVKM. J gave up 3 bases and V 7 bases, and 7 bases lay outside the gene matches. The chain's CDR3 is CASTRDREVYEQYF. The CDR3 region has the DNA TGTGCCAGCACCAGGGACAGGGAGGTCTACGAGCAGTACTTC.

This chain connects TRBV27 to TRBJ1-2, with a weak D call TRBD1 (6 bases). Trimming removed 0 bases from V and 3 bases from J, with 11 bases in between. The CDR3 totals 15 residues. Germline CDR1 and CDR2: MNHEY and SMNVEV (reference sequence). The CDR3 loop is CASSLSIQGYYGYTF. The CDR3 nucleotides read TGTGCCAGCAGTTTATCTATCCAGGGGTACTATGGCTACACCTTC.

The gene calls are TRBV4-1 and TRBJ2-7; a possible D gene is TRBD2 (5 bases). Germline V gene data show CDR1 as MGHRA and CDR2 as YSYEKL. The ends were cut back, 4 bases at V and 6 bases at J, with 16 bases in the middle. CDR3 length: 14 amino acids. CDR3 nucleotides: TGCGCCAGCAGCCCAGACCCGAGCCGGGGCGAGCAGTACTTC. Protein: CASSPDPSRGEQYF.

This chain joins TRBV19 and TRBJ2-7; D is unclear. Trimming took off 5 bases at V and 2 bases at J, with 13 bases between the two ends. The length of the CDR3 is 14 residues. Germline V gene lookup returns CDR1 LNHDA and CDR2 SQIVND (reference sequence). The CDR3 region is CASSPTPGPYEQYF. The CDR3 region has the DNA TGTGCCAGTAGTCCGACCCCGGGCCCCTACGAGCAGTACTTC.